A selection of T cell receptor beta chains follows, all from one sample in a study of blood T cell repertoires in COVID-19. Repertoires were generated with immunoSEQ multiplex PCR, while TCRdb's copy carries only in-frame clones and drops some. The profile shows about 220,000 clones, more than 70% of them singletons. The sample comprised peripheral blood. These receptors were collected from a woman of 80 years or more with acute or convalescent COVID-19. Both conserved end residues are part of each CDR3. D genes are given only for firm matches. A clone size is listed for some rows: how often the clone was seen (once, few, many), or a class if it is expanded.

D: NA; J: TRBJ1-5; size: once; V: TRBV7-2; DNA: TGTGCCAGCAGCTTCTCGGACAGCTATTATAGCAATCAGCCCCAGCATTTT; CDR3: CASSFSDSYYSNQPQHF
D: NA; J: TRBJ2-1; size: NA; V: TRBV9; DNA: TGTGCCAGCAGCGATCTGACGGGGAATGAGCAGTTCTTC; CDR3: CASSDLTGNEQFF
D: NA; J: TRBJ1-2; size: NA; V: TRBV5-4; DNA: TGTGCCAGCACGACCTCTCAGGGGTATGGCTACACCTTC; CDR3: CASTTSQGYGYTF
D: NA; J: TRBJ1-1; size: NA; V: TRBV5-1; DNA: TGCGCCAGCAGCTTGCTACAGGCGAACACTGAAGCTTTCTTT; CDR3: CASSLLQANTEAFF
D: NA; J: TRBJ1-6; size: NA; V: TRBV6-5; DNA: TGTGCCAGCAGTCAGGGATGGATTAATTCACCCCTCCACTTT; CDR3: CASSQGWINSPLHF
D: NA; J: TRBJ1-4; size: NA; V: TRBV4-2; DNA: TGTGCCAGCAGCCAGGGGGGGAGACAGCGAGCAACTAATGAAAAACTGTTTTTT; CDR3: CASSQGGRQRATNEKLFF
D: NA; J: TRBJ1-3; size: NA; V: TRBV11-3; DNA: TGTGCCAGCAGCTTAGCGCCAGGGGTAAACACCATATATTTT; CDR3: CASSLAPGVNTIYF
D: TRBD1; J: TRBJ1-2; size: NA; V: TRBV18; DNA: TGTGCCAGCTCACCATTGGGACAGGGTCTAGAGTCCCACTATGGCTACACCTTC; CDR3: CASSPLGQGLESHYGYTF
D: TRBD1; J: TRBJ2-7; size: NA; V: TRBV7-2; DNA: TGTGCCAGCAGCGCCACGACAGGGTTCCGTGGGCAGTACTTC; CDR3: CASSATTGFRGQYF
D: TRBD1; J: TRBJ1-1; size: NA; V: TRBV10-2; DNA: TGCGCCAGCAGCGATGGACGCGGGACAGGGGGCACTGAAGCTTTCTTT; CDR3: CASSDGRGTGGTEAFF
D: TRBD1; J: TRBJ1-2; size: few; V: TRBV5-5; DNA: TGTGCCAGCAGCTTACAGGGGCTCATCTATGGCTACACCTTC; CDR3: CASSLQGLIYGYTF
D: NA; J: TRBJ2-3; size: NA; V: TRBV7-9; DNA: TGTGCCAGCAGCTTAGCGCGCCCAGATACGCAGTATTTT; CDR3: CASSLARPDTQYF
D: TRBD1; J: TRBJ1-1; size: NA; V: TRBV7-9; DNA: TGTGCCAGCAGCTTCACAGGGGGTGGCACTGAAGCTTTCTTT; CDR3: CASSFTGGGTEAFF
D: NA; J: TRBJ1-2; size: few; V: TRBV3-1/TRBV3-2; DNA: TGTGCCAGCAGCCAAGGGAGTGAAAGGAACTATGGCTACACCTTC; CDR3: CASSQGSERNYGYTF
D: TRBD2; J: TRBJ2-1; size: NA; V: TRBV2; DNA: TGTGCCAGCACTCGGCAGCGGGGGACCCACAATGAGCAGTTCTTC; CDR3: CASTRQRGTHNEQFF
D: NA; J: TRBJ2-6; size: NA; V: TRBV5-1; DNA: TGCGCCAGCAGCCTCGTAGGGGCCAACGTCCTGACTTTC; CDR3: CASSLVGANVLTF
D: NA; J: TRBJ1-5; size: NA; V: TRBV4-1; DNA: TGCGCCAGCAGCCTGACAGGTTGGGAGCGGCAGCCCCAGCATTTT; CDR3: CASSLTGWERQPQHF
D: TRBD1; J: TRBJ1-1; size: NA; V: TRBV2; DNA: TGTGCCAGCAGTGACCGGGACAGGGGGCACGCTGAAGCTTTCTTT; CDR3: CASSDRDRGHAEAFF
D: NA; J: TRBJ1-1; size: NA; V: TRBV3-1/TRBV3-2; DNA: TGTGCCAGCAGCCAAGATGGGGGGAGAACTGAAGCTTTCTTT; CDR3: CASSQDGGRTEAFF
D: TRBD1; J: TRBJ1-1; size: NA; V: TRBV4-2; DNA: TGTGCCAGCAGCCAAGACCCGACAGGGAGTGATTTCAGGGGCACTGAAGCTTTCTTT; CDR3: CASSQDPTGSDFRGTEAFF
D: NA; J: TRBJ2-1; size: once; V: TRBV5-5; DNA: TGTGCCAGCAGCTTGGAGGGCGCGGGGGCGGTCAATGAGCAGTTCTTC; CDR3: CASSLEGAGAVNEQFF
D: NA; J: TRBJ1-6; size: few; V: TRBV7-9; DNA: TGTGCCAGCAGCTTAGGTTCAGGTTATTCACCCCTCCACTTT; CDR3: CASSLGSGYSPLHF
D: NA; J: TRBJ1-2; size: few; V: TRBV5-6; DNA: TGTGCCAGCAGCCCTGCGACAGGACTCTATGGCTACACCTTC; CDR3: CASSPATGLYGYTF
D: TRBD1; J: TRBJ1-6; size: NA; V: TRBV28; DNA: TGTGCCAGCAGTCCTGGACAGGATAATTCACCCCTCCACTTT; CDR3: CASSPGQDNSPLHF
D: TRBD1; J: TRBJ1-1; size: NA; V: TRBV6-1; DNA: TGTGCCAGCAGTGGCCTAAGGTGGGACAGGGGCGCCAGCACTGAAGCTTTCTTT; CDR3: CASSGLRWDRGASTEAFF
D: NA; J: TRBJ1-4; size: NA; V: TRBV18; DNA: TGTGCCAGCTCACCGTCGGGCGCGGGGACTAATGAAAAACTGTTTTTT; CDR3: CASSPSGAGTNEKLFF
D: TRBD1; J: TRBJ2-1; size: NA; V: TRBV9; DNA: TGTGCCAGCAGCGTAGGAGACGGGGCAGGGGGTAGAAATGAGCAGTTCTTC; CDR3: CASSVGDGAGGRNEQFF
D: TRBD1; J: TRBJ1-2; size: NA; V: TRBV5-1; DNA: TGCGCCAGCAGCACCGGACAGGCGCCTCGGGATGGCTACACCTTC; CDR3: CASSTGQAPRDGYTF
D: TRBD1; J: TRBJ1-4; size: NA; V: TRBV7-9; DNA: TGTGCCAGCAGCCCTTCAGGGGGCTCCTACGAAAAACTGTTTTTT; CDR3: CASSPSGGSYEKLFF
D: TRBD1; J: TRBJ1-6; size: few; V: TRBV3-1/TRBV3-2; DNA: TGTGCCAGCAGCCCTAGGGGGGACAGGGGTTCACCCCTCCACTTT; CDR3: CASSPRGDRGSPLHF
D: TRBD1; J: TRBJ2-3; size: NA; V: TRBV10-3; DNA: TGTGCCATTCGTGGTCCGGGACAGCACTCTAGCACAGATACGCAGTATTTT; CDR3: CAIRGPGQHSSTDTQYF
D: TRBD1; J: TRBJ2-3; size: NA; V: TRBV7-9; DNA: TGTGCCAGCAGCCCAAGGACAGGGGGCAACACAGATACGCAGTATTTT; CDR3: CASSPRTGGNTDTQYF
D: TRBD1; J: TRBJ1-2; size: NA; V: TRBV28; DNA: TGTGCCAGCAGTTCGTCCGGGACAGACTTTTTGAGTGGCTACACCTTC; CDR3: CASSSSGTDFLSGYTF
D: NA; J: TRBJ2-1; size: few; V: TRBV18; DNA: TGTGCCAGCTCAGACCAGTTACAGGGTCAGCAGTTCTTC; CDR3: CASSDQLQGQQFF
D: NA; J: TRBJ2-2; size: NA; V: TRBV4-2; DNA: TGTGCCAGCAGCCAAGGGGTAGGGGGCGGGGTGGACACCGGGGAGCTGTTTTTT; CDR3: CASSQGVGGGVDTGELFF
D: NA; J: TRBJ1-2; size: NA; V: TRBV12-3/TRBV12-4; DNA: TGTGCCAGCAGCCAGGGGTCTTCAGGGGGCTACACCTTC; CDR3: CASSQGSSGGYTF
D: TRBD1; J: TRBJ1-2; size: NA; V: TRBV4-2; DNA: TGTGCCAGCAAACCGGGACAGGGACGTGGCTACACCTTC; CDR3: CASKPGQGRGYTF
D: TRBD2; J: TRBJ2-3; size: NA; V: TRBV7-2; DNA: TGTGCCAGCAGCCGAAGCGGGGCAGATACGCAGTATTTT; CDR3: CASSRSGADTQYF
D: NA; J: TRBJ2-2; size: NA; V: TRBV27; DNA: TGTGCCAGCAGTTTTCGCGGAGGGTATGCCGACACCGGGGAGCTGTTTTTT; CDR3: CASSFRGGYADTGELFF
D: NA; J: TRBJ1-1; size: NA; V: TRBV9; DNA: TGTGCCAGCAGCGGACGGGAGAACACTGAAGCTTTCTTT; CDR3: CASSGRENTEAFF
D: TRBD1; J: TRBJ2-5; size: NA; V: TRBV11-3; DNA: TGTGCCAGCAGCCCCCGGACAGGTCAAGAGACCCAGTACTTC; CDR3: CASSPRTGQETQYF
D: NA; J: TRBJ2-2; size: NA; V: TRBV11-3; DNA: TGTGCCAGCAGCCGTACAGGGAACACCGGGGAGCTGTTTTTT; CDR3: CASSRTGNTGELFF
D: TRBD1; J: TRBJ1-1; size: few; V: TRBV25-1; DNA: TGTGCCAGCAGCTTGGACAGGGACACTGAAGCTTTCTTT; CDR3: CASSLDRDTEAFF
D: TRBD1; J: TRBJ1-2; size: NA; V: TRBV2; DNA: TGTGCCAGCAGCGTGGGACAGCCAGTCTATGGCTACACCTTC; CDR3: CASSVGQPVYGYTF
D: TRBD1; J: TRBJ2-5; size: NA; V: TRBV9; DNA: TGTGCCAGCAGCGTAGCTTCCAGGGGGCGAGAGACCCAGTACTTC; CDR3: CASSVASRGRETQYF
D: NA; J: TRBJ1-1; size: NA; V: TRBV7-7; DNA: TGTGCCAGCAGCGCACACAGGGACCACATGAACACTGAAGCTTTCTTT; CDR3: CASSAHRDHMNTEAFF
D: TRBD1; J: TRBJ2-1; size: NA; V: TRBV5-1; DNA: TGCGCCAGCAGCCCCCTGGACAGGGGGATCGATGAGCAGTTCTTC; CDR3: CASSPLDRGIDEQFF
D: NA; J: TRBJ1-2; size: once; V: TRBV6-5; DNA: TGTGCCAGCAGTTACTCTCTACAGTCCTATGGCTACACCTTC; CDR3: CASSYSLQSYGYTF
D: NA; J: TRBJ2-1; size: NA; V: TRBV30; DNA: TGTGCCTGGGGCACCTTGTACAATGAGCAGTTCTTC; CDR3: CAWGTLYNEQFF
D: NA; J: TRBJ2-1; size: NA; V: TRBV11-1; DNA: TGTGCCAGCAGCTTAGGTCAGGGGTGGTACAATGAGCAGTTCTTC; CDR3: CASSLGQGWYNEQFF
D: TRBD1; J: TRBJ1-1; size: NA; V: TRBV3-1/TRBV3-2; DNA: TGTGCCAGCAGTCGACAGGGGTACGAATCTGAAGCTTTCTTT; CDR3: CASSRQGYESEAFF
D: TRBD2; J: TRBJ2-5; size: NA; V: TRBV2; DNA: TGTGCCAGCAGTACCCTTAGCGGGGGTGGTGGGACCCAGTACTTC; CDR3: CASSTLSGGGGTQYF
D: TRBD2; J: TRBJ2-3; size: NA; V: TRBV4-1; DNA: TGCGCCAGCAGCCAAACGACTAGCGGGGGGGCGGGTCACACAGATACGCAGTATTTT; CDR3: CASSQTTSGGAGHTDTQYF
D: NA; J: TRBJ1-2; size: NA; V: TRBV28; DNA: TGTGCCAGCGGGGGGTATTGGGGCTACACCTTC; CDR3: CASGGYWGYTF
D: NA; J: TRBJ1-4; size: NA; V: TRBV5-4; DNA: TGTGCCAGCAGCACCCCCGGGGACGGGGGAACTAATGAAAAACTGTTTTTT; CDR3: CASSTPGDGGTNEKLFF
D: NA; J: TRBJ1-4; size: once; V: TRBV6-4; DNA: TGTGCCAGCAGTGACCGTCAGGGCGCACCAACTAATGAAAAACTGTTTTTT; CDR3: CASSDRQGAPTNEKLFF
D: NA; J: TRBJ1-2; size: NA; V: TRBV6-1; DNA: TGTGCCAGCAGTGAAGGTCCAGGTTTCGGCTTCTATGGCTACACCTTC; CDR3: CASSEGPGFGFYGYTF
D: TRBD1; J: TRBJ1-2; size: NA; V: TRBV27; DNA: TGTGCCAGCAGTTTTGGACAGGGTGATGGCTACACCTTC; CDR3: CASSFGQGDGYTF
D: NA; J: TRBJ1-2; size: NA; V: TRBV7-2; DNA: TGTGCCAGCACCCCCACCGGGGGGCACTATGGCTACACCTTC; CDR3: CASTPTGGHYGYTF